The clone carrying this T cell receptor (beta chain) ranks as medium-sized in terms of frequency. This sample is part of a study of T cell clusters in autoimmune cytopenias. TRB rearrangements were amplified by touch-down multiplex PCR with mixed TRB-A/B primers. TCRdb reprocessed the multiplex PCR reads and stores each CDR3 protein as one record, lacking DNA. The sample table sets out some 910 distinct CDR3 sequences. TRB amplification used approximately 250 ng of peripheral blood genomic DNA. CDR3 size: 18 residues. The sequence derives from a human donor with an autoimmune cytopenia or autoimmune hepatitis (not recorded which). Sample: peripheral blood. The chain employs TRBV12-3 or TRBV12-4 and TRBJ2-2; TCRdb's assignment of TRBD1 cannot be checked, as there is no DNA. The CDR3 is CASSSHKRGLRNTGELFF.